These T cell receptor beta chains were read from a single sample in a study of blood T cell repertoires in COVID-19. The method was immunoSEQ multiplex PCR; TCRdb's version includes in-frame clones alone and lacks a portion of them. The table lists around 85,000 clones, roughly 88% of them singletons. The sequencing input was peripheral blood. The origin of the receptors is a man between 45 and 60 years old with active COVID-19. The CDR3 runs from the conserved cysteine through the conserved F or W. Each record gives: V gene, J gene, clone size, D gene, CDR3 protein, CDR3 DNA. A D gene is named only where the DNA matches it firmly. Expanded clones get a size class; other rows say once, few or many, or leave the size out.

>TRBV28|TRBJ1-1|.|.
CASSSYTDTEAFF
TGTGCCAGCAGTTCCTATACTGACACTGAAGCTTTCTTT
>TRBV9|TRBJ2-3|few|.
CASSVASSTGGDLDTQYF
TGTGCCAGCAGCGTAGCATCCTCAACGGGCGGGGACCTGGATACGCAGTATTTT
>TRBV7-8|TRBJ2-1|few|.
CASSFDRRSYNEQFF
TGTGCCAGCAGCTTTGACAGACGCTCCTACAATGAGCAGTTCTTC
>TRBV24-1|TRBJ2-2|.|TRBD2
CATTSGGMNTGELFF
TGTGCCACCACTAGCGGGGGGATGAACACCGGGGAGCTGTTTTTT
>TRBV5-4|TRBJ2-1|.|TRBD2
CASSLGGLAGENEQFF
TGTGCCAGCAGCTTGGGGGGACTAGCGGGAGAGAATGAGCAGTTCTTC
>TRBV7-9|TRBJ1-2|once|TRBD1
CASSDETGNYGYTF
TGTGCCAGCAGCGACGAGACAGGGAACTATGGCTACACCTTC
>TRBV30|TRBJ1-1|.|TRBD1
CAWSTGTGGMNTEAFF
TGTGCCTGGAGTACCGGGACAGGGGGAATGAACACTGAAGCTTTCTTT
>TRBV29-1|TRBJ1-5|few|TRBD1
CSVAKGTGGNQPQHF
TGCAGCGTCGCAAAAGGGACAGGGGGCAATCAGCCCCAGCATTTT
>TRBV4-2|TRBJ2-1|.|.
CASSQASGSYNEQFF
TGTGCCAGCAGCCAAGCAAGCGGATCTTACAATGAGCAGTTCTTC
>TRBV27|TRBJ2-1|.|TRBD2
CASSATSGRPNEQFF
TGTGCCAGCAGCGCGACTAGCGGGAGACCTAATGAGCAGTTCTTC
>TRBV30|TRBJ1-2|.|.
CAWKGAGDGYTF
TGTGCCTGGAAAGGGGCAGGCGATGGCTACACCTTC